The 19 T cell receptor beta chains listed next were all sequenced from one sample in a study of blood T cell repertoires in COVID-19. The protocol was immunoSEQ multiplex PCR, while the TCRdb copy is restricted to in-frame clones and leaves out a portion. The data contain approximately 310,000 clones, less than 85% of them singletons. Sequences were obtained from PBMCs or T cells enriched from blood (not recorded which). The receptors here all came from a woman aged 25 to 39 who had been exposed to COVID-19.

In its sample, this clone ranks as medium-sized (0.01 to 0.1%). V is TRBV18 and J is TRBJ2-7; D is uncertain. From germline, CDR1 is KGHSH and CDR2 LQKENI. V was trimmed by 4 bases and J by 0 bases, leaving 16 bases between them. The CDR3 has 16 amino acids. DNA for the CDR3: TGTGCCAGCTCACGACTCCCGACGGGTCGCTCCTACGAGCAGTACTTC. Encoded protein: CASSRLPTGRSYEQYF.

The CDR3 DNA sequence: TGTGCCAGCAGTTTACGGTCGGGAGGGGGCTCCTACGAGCAGTACTTC. This codes for CASSLRSGGGSYEQYF. V is TRBV27 and J is TRBJ2-7; 8 bases are a match to TRBD2. V lost 2 bases and J lost 0; bases outside the gene matches: 6. The CDR3 is made up of 16 amino acids. Germline V CDR1 and CDR2: MNHEY, SMNVEV (reference sequence).

This chain uses TRBV30 with TRBJ1-2, with D tentatively TRBD1 (5 bases). Looked up from germline, CDR1 is GTSNPN and CDR2 is SVGIG (reference sequence). This CDR3 comprises 11 residues. Between the trimmed V and J ends, which lost 2 bases and 8 bases, there was a span of 9 bases. The CDR3: CAWSTGGGYTF. The CDR3 DNA is TGTGCCTGGAGTACGGGGGGAGGCTACACCTTC.

The chain is built from TRBV28 and TRBJ1-1; maybe TRBD1 (5 bases). The CDR3 runs to 15 residues. Per the germline V gene, CDR1 is MDHEN and CDR2 is SYDVKM. Between the trimmed V and J ends, which lost 2 bases and 2 bases, there was a span of 12 bases. CDR3 DNA: TGTGCCAGCAGTTTAGGTTCAGGGCTCAACACTGAAGCTTTCTTT. It specifies CASSLGSGLNTEAFF.

V usage is TRBV14 and J usage is TRBJ2-7; tentative D call: TRBD2 (5 bases). This CDR3 is built from 16 residues. Trimming pared 1 base from V and 0 bases from J, leaving 13 bases between. Germline V gives CDR1 SGHDN, CDR2 FVKESK. CDR3 region: CASSQAPRGYSYEQYF. The CDR3 region has the DNA TGTGCCAGCAGCCAAGCTCCCCGCGGGTACTCCTACGAGCAGTACTTC.

The V gene is TRBV19, the J gene TRBJ1-6; no definite D call. V gave up 7 bases and J gave up 8 bases, with 15 bases separating them. Germline assignment: CDR1 LNHDA and CDR2 SQIVND (reference sequence). This CDR3 spans 14 amino acids. The CDR3 nucleotides are TGTGCCAGTAATGACGCCATCAGGTATTCACCCCTCCACTTT. It specifies CASNDAIRYSPLHF.

The CDR3, as DNA: TGTGCCAGCTCACCAAAACAGGGATTCACTGAAGCTTTCTTT. Residues: CASSPKQGFTEAFF. The chain joins TRBV18 to TRBJ1-1; maybe TRBD1 (6 bases). V lost 2 bases and J 4 bases, leaving 11 bases between the germline ends. The CDR3 has 14 amino acids. Germline values: CDR1 KGHSH, CDR2 LQKENI.

The chain has TRBV6-2 or TRBV6-3 and TRBJ1-1; possible D gene TRBD1, 6 bases. Trimming shortened V by 1 base and J by 1 base, and 10 bases separated the two germline ends. The CDR3 is made up of 15 amino acids. Germline loops: CDR1 MNHEY, CDR2 SVGEGT. The DNA of the CDR3 is TGTGCCAGCAGTTACTGGGACACAGGGAACACTGAAGCTTTCTTT. Translated, it gives CASSYWDTGNTEAFF.

The V gene is TRBV10-2, the J gene TRBJ2-3, with 12 positions matching TRBD2. This CDR3 is 16 amino acids long. The germline CDR1 and CDR2 sequences are WSHSY and SAAADI. V gave up 5 bases and J gave up 1 base; unmatched junction bases: 4. The CDR3 loop reads CASSRRLAGGTDTQYF. The CDR3 bases are TGCGCCAGCAGTCGAAGACTAGCGGGGGGCACAGATACGCAGTATTTT.

The chain couples TRBV2 to TRBJ1-2; D is uncertain. The germline V gene has CDR1 SNHLY and CDR2 FYNNEI. CDR3 size: 12 residues. Trimming left V 3 bases short and J 1 base short, with 3 bases between. The CDR3 bases are TGTGCCAGCAGTGACGGTAACTATGGCTACACCTTC. Its translation: CASSDGNYGYTF. The variable domain in full, with the rest retrieved from reference TRBV2 and TRBJ1-2, is EPEVTQTPSHQVTQMGQEVILRCVPISNHLYFYWYRQILGQKVEFLVSFYNNEISEKSEIFDDQFSVERPDGSNFTLKIRSTKLEDSAMYFCASSDGNYGYTFGSGTRLTVV.

CDR3 residues: CASRTGYEQYF. DNA for the CDR3: TGTGCCAGTCGGACAGGCTACGAGCAGTACTTC. The chain carries TRBV28 and TRBJ2-7, with 7 bases aligning to TRBD1. Trimming removed 9 bases from V and 3 bases from J; junction bases left unmatched: 2. CDR1 is MDHEN and CDR2 is SYDVKM in the germline V gene. This CDR3 contains 11 residues.

The chain carries TRBV9 and TRBJ2-4; TRBD2 aligns across 12 bases. The V and J ends lost 3 bases and 5 bases, in that order; junction bases with no gene match: 6. The germline V gene encodes CDR1 SGDLS and CDR2 YYNGEE. The CDR3 has 16 residues. This CDR3 reads CASSARLAGAENIQYF. The CDR3 coding sequence is TGTGCCAGCAGCGCGAGACTAGCGGGAGCGGAAAACATTCAGTACTTC.

By frequency in the sample, this clone is medium-sized. The chain combines TRBV4-3 with TRBJ1-2; D unclear. V was cut by 0 bases and J by 1 base, with 9 bases left in between. Germline-derived CDR1 and CDR2 are LGHNA and YSLEER. The CDR3 is 15 residues long. The CDR3 here is CASSQDHGDNYGYTF. CDR3 DNA sequence: TGCGCCAGCAGCCAAGATCATGGAGATAACTATGGCTACACCTTC.

The chain links TRBV11-2 to TRBJ2-5; perhaps TRBD2 as D (6 bases). CDR3 size: 14 residues. Trimming removed 3 bases at V and 5 bases at J, with 13 bases between. Germline values: CDR1 SGHAT, CDR2 FQNNGV. The CDR3 protein is CASSLSGRWETQYF. CDR3 nucleotides: TGTGCCAGCAGCTTGTCCGGGAGATGGGAGACCCAGTACTTC.

The chain uses TRBV6-2 or TRBV6-3 and TRBJ2-3; 9 bases are shared with TRBD2. This CDR3 contains 16 residues. Germline-derived CDR1 and CDR2 are MNHEY and SVGEGT. V lost 2 bases, J lost 4 bases, and 7 bases stayed unmatched. CDR3 amino acids: CASSYRLTSGSDTQYF. The CDR3 coding sequence is TGTGCCAGCAGTTACCGCCTGACTAGCGGATCAGATACGCAGTATTTT.

This clone was detected once. This chain uses TRBV4-2 with TRBJ2-5; tentatively, D is TRBD2 (6 bases). Trimming cost V 5 bases and J 2 bases, with 9 bases left between them. CDR1 and CDR2 from the germline V gene are LGHNA and YNFKEQ. CDR3 length: 13 residues. This CDR3 is CASSWGVQETQYF. The CDR3 DNA reads TGTGCCAGCAGCTGGGGGGTACAAGAGACCCAGTACTTC.

This clone was detected only once. The rearrangement links TRBV3-1 (or the pseudogene TRBV3-2) to TRBJ1-6; TRBD1 matches 9 bases. V was pared by 1 base and J by 10 bases, with 11 bases of the junction left unmatched. Germline values: CDR1 LGHDT, CDR2 YNNKEL (reference sequence). There are 17 residues in the CDR3. The chain's CDR3 is CASSQVGQGKRGSPLHF. In DNA, the CDR3 is TGTGCCAGCAGCCAAGTGGGACAGGGAAAAAGAGGGTCACCCCTCCACTTT.

The chain employs TRBV30 and TRBJ1-1; D possibly corresponds to TRBD1 (6 bases). Trimming removed 4 bases from V and 4 bases from J, with 19 bases in between. This CDR3 region has 15 residues. The germline CDR1 and CDR2 sequences are GTSNPN and SVGIG (reference sequence). CDR3 DNA: TGTGCCTGGATGTCCGGGGCAGGGGCTCGCACTGAAGCTTTCTTT. It translates to CAWMSGAGARTEAFF.

This clone has just one count. This chain uses TRBV3-1 (or the pseudogene TRBV3-2) with TRBJ2-1, with TRBD2 matching 7 bases. Trimming cost V 0 bases and J 5 bases; bases outside gene matches: 7. Germline-derived CDR1 and CDR2 are LGHDT and YNNKEL (reference sequence). This CDR3 has 16 amino acids. CDR3 nucleotides: TGTGCCAGCAGCCAAGAATTTACGCGGGGGAACAATGAGCAGTTCTTC. As protein: CASSQEFTRGNNEQFF.